This T cell receptor beta chain is from a study of cytomegalovirus exposure and HLA in healthy donors. Study-wide points: Roughly even sequencing depth across donors was the assumption behind the presence/absence analyses. In an earlier analysis, productive rearrangement rates for most beta V segments clustered near 87% or 30%. Sequencing likely caused a cluster of highly shared sequence variants.

This CDR3 spans 17 amino acids. Germline CDR1 and CDR2: SGHTA and FQGNSA. The V and J ends lost 1 base and 5 bases, in that order; junction bases with no gene match: 8. The PCR was carried out with 60 Vbeta primers and 13 Jbeta primers. Source study methods: The count from a later analysis was roughly 80 million unique TCR beta chains, some 12 million of them shared. TCRdb's copy holds only in-frame clones and misses some; the assay was immunoSEQ multiplex PCR. V and J calls and clone size are as listed in that table; D and trimming were resolved from the DNA. The sample lists 150,000 to 200,000 clones, more than 60% occurring once. Turning to this clone: Antigen specificity is unknown.

The sequence was obtained from a woman between 25 and 40 years old in good health and CMV-seronegative. The V gene is TRBV7-2, the J gene TRBJ2-3; 11 bases agree with TRBD2. Sequenced material: PBMCs. The CDR3 spells CASSLERLAGGGDTQYF. CDR3 nucleotide sequence: TGTGCCAGCAGCTTAGAACGGCTAGCGGGGGGCGGAGATACGCAGTATTTT.